The sequence of this TCR beta chain was determined in a study of blood T cell repertoires in COVID-19. Across the whole study: COVID-19 samples collected from the United States, Italy and Spain covered acute and convalescent phases. In each case, the material was cDNA or gDNA derived from T cells, B-cell-depleted T cells, or PBMCs.

V was shortened by 0 bases and J by 8 bases, with 14 bases between the two germline ends. The germline gives CDR1 GTSNPN, CDR2 SVGIG (reference sequence). The CDR3 length is 14 residues. Methods used by the authors: Amplifying reference gene primers gave estimates of nucleated cell counts. TCRdb's table, derived via immunoSEQ multiplex PCR, lists solely in-frame clones and lacks some. That table supplies the V and J calls and clone size; D and trimming were determined from the DNA. The sample lists some 150,000 clones, about 80% occurring once. Sequencing input: peripheral blood. The V gene is TRBV30, the J gene TRBJ2-1, with D possibly being TRBD1 (6 bases). The sequence came from a woman aged 70-85 years with acute or convalescent COVID-19. The CDR3, as DNA: TGTGCCTGGAGTGTATCGGACAGCAGTTATGAGCAGTTCTTC. It encodes CAWSVSDSSYEQFF.